The present T cell receptor (beta chain) was sequenced within a study of molecular identifiers for immune sequencing clone quantification. Whole-study results and caveats: Jurkat TCR RNA spiked in from one cell (amid some 1 million naive cells) was reportedly detectable.

The CDR3 sequence is 15 residues long. CDR1 is MNHEY and CDR2 is SVGEGT in the germline V gene. Trimming pared 0 bases from V and 7 bases from J, leaving 13 bases between. As concerns this clonotype: Its antigen is unknown.

TCRdb redid the calling of the PCR reads with MiXCR, one entry per CDR3 protein. In the table there are about 640,000 distinct CDR3 sequences, about 20% of which are singletons. Naive CD8 T cell sorting was performed on the CD8+CD4-CCR7+CD45RA+ phenotype. This chain connects TRBV6-2 or TRBV6-3 to TRBJ2-1, with no clear D. Sequenced sample: naive CD8+ T cells from blood, with Jurkat cell RNA spiked in. Sample subset: FACS-sorted CD8+CD4-CCR7+CD45RA+ naive T cells. This sequence originates from a human donor in good health. Some libraries in this study had Jurkat cell RNA spiked in. CDR3 protein: CASSYSVYSRNEQFF. The CDR3, as DNA: TGTGCCAGCAGTTACTCGGTCTACTCTCGGAATGAGCAGTTCTTC.